These 16 T cell receptor beta chains came from one sample sequenced in a study of blood T cells in healthy people across ages. Sample-barcoded 5' priming and a J-beta primer mix drove a second PCR of roughly 7 to 11 cycles. Using its own MiXCR run on the 5' RACE reads, TCRdb lists one record per CDR3 protein. Among around 900,000 distinct CDR3 sequences listed, roughly half were seen once. The sequenced sample was blood. These receptors all stem from a woman in her sixties or seventies in good health.

The rearrangement links TRBV6-2 or TRBV6-3 to TRBJ2-1; 10 bases agree with TRBD2. CDR3 size: 16 residues. Per germline, CDR1 MNHEY and CDR2 SVGEGT. Trimming cost V 3 bases and J 4 bases; bases outside gene matches: 6. The CDR3 region has the DNA TGTGCCAGCAGTTATTACCTAGCGGGGGCGTACAATGAGCAGTTCTTC. This sequence encodes CASSYYLAGAYNEQFF.

The count of this clonotype is one. The chain combines TRBV27 with TRBJ2-4, with 10 bases fitting TRBD2. The J call is in doubt because the DNA end fits TRBJ2-7 better. This CDR3 contains 16 residues. CDR1 MNHEY and CDR2 SMNVEV come from the germline V gene (reference sequence). The CDR3 bases are TGTGCCAGCACCCACCCAGCTAGCGGGAGATTCCGCGAGCAGTACTTC. Residues: CASTHPASGRFREQYF.

This clonotype was observed once. The chain couples TRBV11-2 to TRBJ1-4; TRBD1 matches at 9 bases. The length of the CDR3 is 15 residues. The junction had 7 bases not matched to a gene; V was cut back by 0 bases and J by 11 bases. CDR1 is SGHAT, CDR2 FQNNGV, per germline. In DNA, the CDR3 is TGTGCCAGCAGCTTAGACCCGGGACAGGGATGGAAACTGTTTTTT. Translating gives CASSLDPGQGWKLFF.

This chain connects TRBV29-1 to TRBJ2-2; 9 bases fit TRBD2. With V trimmed by 4 bases and J by 2 bases, 5 bases remained unmatched. The length of the CDR3 is 15 residues. From germline, CDR1 is SQVTM and CDR2 ANQGSEA. This CDR3 reads CSVVAGAINTGELFF. CDR3 sequence (DNA): TGCAGCGTTGTAGCGGGGGCGATTAACACCGGGGAGCTGTTTTTT.

This sequence joins TRBV9 and TRBJ2-3; 8 bases are a match to TRBD1. CDR3 length equals 15 residues. Looked up from germline, CDR1 is SGDLS and CDR2 is YYNGEE. With 0 bases clipped from V and 4 bases from J, the junction kept 4 bases outside the gene matches. The DNA of the CDR3 is TGTGCCAGCAGCGTAGAGGGACAGGATCCAGATACGCAGTATTTT. Residues: CASSVEGQDPDTQYF.

In this sample, this clonotype turned up once. The gene calls are TRBV10-3 and TRBJ1-4, with 7 bases fitting TRBD1. With V trimmed by 3 bases and J by 11 bases, 9 bases remained unmatched. Per germline, CDR1 ENHRY and CDR2 SYGVKD. The CDR3 extends over 14 amino acids. CDR3 sequence: CAISEGTGVRKLFF. In DNA form, the CDR3 reads TGTGCCATCAGTGAAGGAACAGGGGTTCGGAAACTGTTTTTT.

V usage is TRBV14 and J usage is TRBJ2-1; 11 nucleotides align to TRBD2. The end of the DNA is better explained by TRBJ2-7, so the J call may be wrong. This CDR3 region has 16 residues. CDR1 is SGHDN and CDR2 is FVKESK in the germline V gene. The chain's CDR3 is CASSQRLAGRFNEQYF. The CDR3 DNA is TGTGCCAGCAGCCAGAGACTAGCGGGAAGATTCAATGAGCAGTACTTC.

The chain couples TRBV20-1 to TRBJ2-1, with 13 bases identical to TRBD2. Germline V gives CDR1 DFQATT, CDR2 SNEGSKA (reference sequence). J lost 3 bases, V lost 6 bases, and 8 bases had no gene match. The CDR3 totals 16 residues. The CDR3 DNA reads as TGCAGTGCGGAGGGACTAGCGGGAAGGTACTACAATGAGCAGTTCTTC. Residues: CSAEGLAGRYYNEQFF.

This clonotype was counted ten times or more. The chain combines TRBV7-2 with TRBJ2-1, with D perhaps TRBD2 (6 bases). The V gene lost 4 bases and the J gene lost 4 bases, with 14 bases spanning the gap. CDR1 is SGHTA and CDR2 is FQGNSA in the germline V gene. CDR3 length: 15 amino acids. In nucleotides, the CDR3 is TGTGCCAGCAGCTCAAGCGGGCCTAATTACAATGAGCAGTTCTTC. This sequence encodes CASSSSGPNYNEQFF. The full variable domain, its missing parts supplied by reference TRBV7-2 and TRBJ2-1, is GAGVSQSPSNKVTEKGKDVELRCDPISGHTALYWYRQSLGQGLEFLIYFQGNSAPDKSGLPSDRFSAERTGGSVSTLTIQRTQQEDSAVYLCASSSSGPNYNEQFFGPGTRLTVL.

The rearrangement joins TRBV12-3 or TRBV12-4 to TRBJ2-1, with D perhaps matching TRBD2 (5 bases). The J call may not be correct, given that the DNA end is closer to TRBJ2-7. This CDR3 has 15 residues. The CDR3 sequence is CASSLHAAVYNEQYF. The CDR3, as DNA: TGTGCCAGCAGTTTACACGCAGCGGTCTACAATGAGCAGTACTTC.

V and J are TRBV4-2 and TRBJ1-4; 8 positions agree with TRBD1. With 2 bases clipped from V and 7 bases from J, the junction kept 6 bases outside the gene matches. Germline CDR1 and CDR2: LGHNA and YNFKEQ. The CDR3 extends over 15 amino acids. The CDR3 DNA follows: TGTGCCAGCAGCCAAAGGTCAGGGGGCGTTGAAAAACTGTTTTTT. This encodes CASSQRSGGVEKLFF.

CDR3 protein: CSAREDRGNQPQHF. For the CDR3, the DNA is TGCAGTGCTAGAGAAGACAGGGGCAATCAGCCCCAGCATTTT. V and J are TRBV20-1 and TRBJ1-5; 7 nucleotides agree with TRBD1. Looked up from germline, CDR1 is DFQATT and CDR2 is SNEGSKA (reference sequence). Losses at the gene ends were 0 bases for V and 2 bases for J; bases not matched to a gene: 1. The CDR3 is 14 residues long.

The chain links TRBV20-1 to TRBJ2-7, with TRBD2 matching over 10 bases. Per germline, CDR1 DFQATT and CDR2 SNEGSKA (reference sequence). The J segment lost 3 bases and the V segment lost 3 bases, leaving 5 bases of the junction unmatched. CDR3 length: 14 residues. The CDR3 is CSASGTSANYEQYF. The CDR3 DNA reads TGCAGTGCTAGTGGGACTAGCGCTAACTACGAGCAGTACTTC.

The genes are TRBV4-2 and TRBJ2-7; 7 nucleotides agree with TRBD2. The CDR3 totals 16 residues. J lost 3 bases, V lost 2 bases, and 10 bases had no gene match. The germline V gene encodes CDR1 LGHNA and CDR2 YNFKEQ. This CDR3 is CASSQLDGGRFYEQYF. The CDR3 coding sequence is TGTGCCAGCAGCCAACTGGATGGCGGGAGATTCTACGAGCAGTACTTC.

The rearrangement joins TRBV20-1 to TRBJ2-7; weak D call: TRBD2 (6 bases). CDR1 and CDR2 (germline): DFQATT, SNEGSKA (reference sequence). The CDR3 totals 14 residues. Trimming stripped 5 bases from V and 0 bases from J, with 14 bases between. The DNA of the CDR3 is TGCAGTGCTCTCCTAGCGCCGAGCTCCTACGAGCAGTACTTC. It encodes CSALLAPSSYEQYF.

This rearrangement joins TRBV20-1 to TRBJ2-3; 8 positions agree with TRBD2. Looked up from germline, CDR1 is DFQATT and CDR2 is SNEGSKA (reference sequence). The CDR3 spans 14 residues. In DNA, the CDR3 is TGCAGGTTCGACCCTAGCGGGAGCACAGATACGCAGTATTTT. Protein sequence: CRFDPSGSTDTQYF.